This T cell receptor beta chain emerged from a study of follicular helper T cells after annual influenza vaccination. Study-level findings and limits: Recurrent ICOS+CD38+ cTfh clonotypes included tetramer and AIM influenza-specific ones.

The assay was immunoSEQ multiplex PCR, and TCRdb's table has in-frame clones only and misses some. The data contain 26,000 or so clones, 80% to 90% of them seen just once; the ten biggest clones take up 1% to 1.5%. Germline trimming cut 6 bases from V and 2 bases from J; bases unmatched to any gene: 7. The germline gives CDR1 MNHEY, CDR2 SMNVEV (reference sequence). There are 15 residues in the CDR3. About this clone: What it binds is unknown.

Time point in this sample: 2014-2015 season, pre-vaccination. No donor had influenza vaccine in the prior 6 months; all lived in the community. Each time point used about 35 to 110 mL of blood. The sequence derives from an adult who received the influenza vaccine. This chain links TRBV27 with TRBJ1-5; 7 bases align to TRBD1. Sequencing used CXCR5+ CD38- circulating T follicular helper cells from blood, obtained on the day of influenza vaccination. The sample's subset: circulating Tfh, non-naive CD4+CXCR5+PD-1+ (ICOS+CD38+ or ICOS-CD38-). The CDR3 sequence: CASRPQGLGNQPQHF. The CDR3 nucleotides are TGTGCCAGCAGGCCACAGGGGTTAGGCAATCAGCCCCAGCATTTT.